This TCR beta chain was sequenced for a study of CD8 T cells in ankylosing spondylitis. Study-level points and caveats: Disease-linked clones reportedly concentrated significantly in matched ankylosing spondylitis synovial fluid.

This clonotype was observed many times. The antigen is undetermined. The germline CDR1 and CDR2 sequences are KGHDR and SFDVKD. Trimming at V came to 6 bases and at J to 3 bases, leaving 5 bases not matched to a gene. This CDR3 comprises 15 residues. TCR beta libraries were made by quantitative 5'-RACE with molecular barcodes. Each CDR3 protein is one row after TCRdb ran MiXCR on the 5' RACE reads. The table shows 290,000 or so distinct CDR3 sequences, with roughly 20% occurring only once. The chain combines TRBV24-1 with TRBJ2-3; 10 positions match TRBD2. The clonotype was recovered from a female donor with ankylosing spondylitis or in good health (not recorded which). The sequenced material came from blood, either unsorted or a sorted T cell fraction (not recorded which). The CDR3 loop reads CATSTPGLATDTQYF. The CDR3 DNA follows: TGTGCCACCAGTACTCCGGGACTAGCGACAGATACGCAGTATTTT.